This TCR beta chain was profiled in a study of T cells in Graves' hyperthyroidism and ophthalmopathy. There were TCR beta CDR3 regions amplified from RNA transcripts. During a first-round RT-PCR of the TCR CDR3, the HTBI primer set was used. One entry per CDR3 protein, called by TCRdb with MiXCR from the multiplex PCR reads. Of 560,000 or so distinct CDR3 sequences in the sample, around 20% were seen once. This CDR3 contains 16 residues. Germline CDR1 is LNHDA and CDR2 is SQIVND (reference sequence). V lost 8 bases and J lost 1; bases outside the gene matches: 5. This clonotype was counted ten times or more. Using around 10 ml of fresh peripheral blood, PBMCs were prepared.

The V and J genes are TRBV19 and TRBJ2-3; 14 bases match TRBD2. This receptor was identified in a man in his forties or fifties with Graves' ophthalmopathy. Sequencing was done on a sample of blood. The CDR3: CASRRGLAGGTDTQYF. CDR3 DNA sequence: TGTGCCAGTCGACGGGGACTAGCGGGGGGCACAGATACGCAGTATTTT.